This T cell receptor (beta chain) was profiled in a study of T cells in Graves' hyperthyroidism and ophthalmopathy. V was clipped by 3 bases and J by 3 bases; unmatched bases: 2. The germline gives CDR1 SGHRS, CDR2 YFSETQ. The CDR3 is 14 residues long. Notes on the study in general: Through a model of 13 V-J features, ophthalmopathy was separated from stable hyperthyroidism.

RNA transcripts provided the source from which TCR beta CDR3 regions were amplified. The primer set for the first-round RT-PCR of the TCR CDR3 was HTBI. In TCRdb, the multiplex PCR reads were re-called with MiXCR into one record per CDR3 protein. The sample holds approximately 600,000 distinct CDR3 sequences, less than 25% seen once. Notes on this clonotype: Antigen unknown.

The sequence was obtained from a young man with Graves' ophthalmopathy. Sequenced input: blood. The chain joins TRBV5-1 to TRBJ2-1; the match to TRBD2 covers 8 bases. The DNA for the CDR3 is TGCGCCAGCAGCTACGGGGGGGGCTACAATGAGCAGTTCTTC. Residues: CASSYGGGYNEQFF. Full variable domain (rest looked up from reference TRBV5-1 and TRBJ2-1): KAGVTQTPRYLIKTRGQQVTLSCSPISGHRSVSWYQQTPGQGLQFLFEYFSETQRNKGNFPGRFSGRQFSNSRSEMNVSTLELGDSALYLCASSYGGGYNEQFFGPGTRLTVL.